Below, 24 T cell receptor beta chains from the same sample are listed, as sequenced in a study of cytotoxic CD8 clonotypes in ibrutinib-treated CLL. The repertoire was sequenced with immunoSEQ multiplex PCR; TCRdb's copy has only in-frame clones and lacks some. The data show about 84,000 clones, 86% seen once. Material: PBMCs, obtained before ibrutinib treatment. The receptor source for this set is a human donor with chronic lymphocytic leukemia.

V and J are TRBV18 and TRBJ2-2, with a possible D match to TRBD1 (6 bases). The V end was cut by 6 bases, the J end by 3 bases, with 20 bases between. Germline loops: CDR1 KGHSH, CDR2 LQKENI. The CDR3 spans 17 residues. The CDR3 is CASSLGQPETHTGELFF. CDR3 in DNA: TGTGCCAGCTCGCTAGGACAGCCGGAGACTCACACCGGGGAGCTGTTTTTT.

The chain couples TRBV6-1 to TRBJ1-2; perhaps TRBD1 as D (6 bases). V was cut by 5 bases and J by 0 bases, with 10 bases left in between. The germline V gene encodes CDR1 MNHNS and CDR2 SASEGT. This CDR3 region has 14 residues. This chain's CDR3 is CASSHRAANYGYTF. In nucleotides, the CDR3 is TGTGCCAGCAGTCACAGGGCTGCTAACTATGGCTACACCTTC.

The chain couples TRBV4-1 to TRBJ1-1; D is undetermined. The CDR3 runs 14 residues. Per germline, CDR1 MGHRA and CDR2 YSYEKL. V lost 0 bases, J lost 0 bases, and 5 bases lay in between. The CDR3 loop is CASSQESVNTEAFF. CDR3 bases: TGCGCCAGCAGCCAAGAAAGCGTGAACACTGAAGCTTTCTTT.

The chain uses TRBV18 and TRBJ2-7; TRBD1 is a possible D gene (6 bases). The length of the CDR3 is 14 residues. Trimming cost V 4 bases and J 2 bases, with 12 bases left between them. CDR1 is KGHSH, CDR2 LQKENI, per germline. The CDR3 here is CASSRGPDTYEQYF. The DNA for the CDR3 is TGTGCCAGCTCACGGGGGCCCGACACCTACGAGCAGTACTTC.

The J gene is TRBJ2-1, the V gene TRBV6-1; TRBD2 matches at 8 bases. V dropped 7 bases and J dropped 5; count of bases not matched to a gene: 7. The CDR3 has 14 residues. Germline V gene lookup returns CDR1 MNHNS and CDR2 SASEGT. The DNA for the CDR3 is TGTGCCAGCACCGCGGGAGGCATAAACAATGAGCAGTTCTTC. This translates into CASTAGGINNEQFF.

The V call is TRBV7-9, the J call TRBJ1-2; 8 bases agree with TRBD1. The germline V gene encodes CDR1 SEHNR and CDR2 FQNEAQ (reference sequence). The CDR3 length is 17 residues. The V gene end was trimmed by 4 bases and the J gene end by 2 bases; junction bases not matched to a gene: 12. This chain's CDR3 is CASSSQTYRQGNYGYTF. CDR3 sequence (DNA): TGTGCCAGCAGCTCCCAGACATATAGACAGGGGAACTATGGCTACACCTTC.

The chain combines TRBV11-3 with TRBJ2-3; tentatively, D is TRBD2 (5 bases). Germline CDR1 is SGHNT and CDR2 is YENEEA. Deletions cut 1 base from V and 0 bases from J, with 11 bases between. The CDR3 is 16 amino acids. CDR3 residues: CASSLGGRLSTDTQYF. As DNA, the CDR3 is TGTGCCAGCAGCTTAGGAGGGCGCCTGAGCACAGATACGCAGTATTTT.

The CDR3 region has the DNA TGTGCCAGCAGCGGTGGACCCGTCGGGGAAAAACTGTTTTTT. This codes for CASSGGPVGEKLFF. The chain combines TRBV7-9 with TRBJ1-4; D remains ambiguous. The CDR3 contains 14 residues. Trimming took 5 bases from V and 8 from J, leaving 15 bases between them. Germline CDR1 and CDR2: SEHNR and FQNEAQ (reference sequence).

V and J are TRBV7-2 and TRBJ2-1, with unresolved D. In germline, CDR1 is SGHTA, CDR2 FQGNSA. Trimming stripped 0 bases from V and 1 base from J, with 7 bases between. The CDR3 contains 15 residues. The CDR3 protein is CASSLAVLSYNEQFF. The CDR3 coding sequence is TGTGCCAGCAGCTTAGCGGTCCTGTCCTACAATGAGCAGTTCTTC.

CDR3 protein: CASSLTGLRGTEAFF. The CDR3 nucleotides read TGTGCCAGCAGCCTAACGGGACTCAGGGGCACTGAAGCTTTCTTT. V is TRBV11-3 and J is TRBJ1-1; the D gene is possibly TRBD1 (6 bases). The CDR3 runs 15 residues. The ends were cut back, 5 bases at V and 4 bases at J, with 17 bases in the middle. Germline V lookup: CDR1 SGHNT, CDR2 YENEEA.

This clone appeared a single time. The V call is TRBV27, the J call TRBJ2-2; TRBD1 might be the D (5 bases). CDR3 length equals 17 residues. In germline, CDR1 is MNHEY, CDR2 SMNVEV (reference sequence). Trimming stripped 3 bases from V and 5 bases from J, with 19 bases between. CDR3 sequence: CASSFFQGRGRTGELFF. DNA of the CDR3: TGTGCCAGCAGTTTCTTTCAGGGAAGGGGCCGGACCGGGGAGCTGTTTTTT.

The gene calls are TRBV9 and TRBJ2-2, with D hard to call. This CDR3 region has 14 residues. The germline V gene has CDR1 SGDLS and CDR2 YYNGEE. V dropped 5 bases and J dropped 3 bases, with 11 bases sitting between them. In DNA form, the CDR3 reads TGTGCCAGCAGGTTGGAGTGGTACACCGGGGAGCTGTTTTTT. Amino acid sequence: CASRLEWYTGELFF.

V is TRBV5-4 and J is TRBJ2-7, with D possibly matching TRBD1 (6 bases). The germline V and J ends were trimmed by 0 bases and 1 base, with 8 bases remaining between them. In germline, CDR1 is SGHNT, CDR2 YYREEE (reference sequence). CDR3 length: 14 amino acids. The chain's CDR3 is CASSLGDRSYEQYF. CDR3 DNA sequence: TGTGCCAGCAGCTTGGGTGACAGGTCCTACGAGCAGTACTTC.

The CDR3 is CASSLSGYGYTF. Written as DNA, the CDR3 is TGTGCCAGCAGTTTATCAGGGTATGGCTACACCTTC. The chain has TRBV28 and TRBJ1-2; a weak D match, TRBD1 (5 bases). V lost 1 base to trimming and J lost 5 bases, with 5 bases between them. Looked up from germline, CDR1 is MDHEN and CDR2 is SYDVKM. The CDR3 has 12 residues.

This clone was observed once. This sequence joins TRBV7-2 and TRBJ1-1; no firm D call. Germline loops: CDR1 SGHTA, CDR2 FQGNSA. V lost 5 bases and J 2 bases, leaving 9 bases between the germline ends. There are 13 residues in the CDR3. The CDR3 reads CASSTTRNTEAFF. CDR3 in DNA: TGTGCCAGCAGCACAACAAGAAACACTGAAGCTTTCTTT. Full variable domain (outside the CDR3, taken from reference TRBV7-2 and TRBJ1-1): GAGVSQSPSNKVTEKGKDVELRCDPISGHTALYWYRQSLGQGLEFLIYFQGNSAPDKSGLPSDRFSAERTGGSVSTLTIQRTQQEDSAVYLCASSTTRNTEAFFGQGTRLTVV.

The J gene is TRBJ1-1, the V gene TRBV29-1; weak D call: TRBD1 (5 bases). V gave up 6 bases and J gave up 8 bases, with 16 bases separating them. CDR1 and CDR2 (germline): SQVTM, ANQGSEA. The CDR3 is 12 amino acids. DNA of the CDR3: TGCAGCGTCCGGGGGGTAGGCGGCGAAGCTTTCTTT. Its protein is CSVRGVGGEAFF.

The V and J genes are TRBV28 and TRBJ1-3, with 7 bases fitting TRBD1. The CDR3 loop spans 15 amino acids. Trimming took 5 bases from V and 3 from J; bases not matched to a gene: 7. Germline values: CDR1 MDHEN, CDR2 SYDVKM. CDR3: CASSPRQGFGNTIYF. The CDR3 nucleotides read TGTGCCAGCAGTCCCCGACAGGGCTTTGGAAACACCATATATTTT.

In nucleotides, the CDR3 is TGTGCCAGCAGCTCTAAAACGGACGGAGAGACCCAGTACTTC. This translates into CASSSKTDGETQYF. This chain joins TRBV5-4 and TRBJ2-5; D ambiguous. V was cut by 3 bases and J by 4 bases, with 13 bases left in between. Looked up from germline, CDR1 is SGHNT and CDR2 is YYREEE (reference sequence). The CDR3 loop spans 14 amino acids.

CDR3 coding DNA: TGTGCCAGCAGCTTGTCCGGCCTAGCGGGGCTACACGTCGGGGAGCTGTTTTTT. It translates to CASSLSGLAGLHVGELFF. This chain connects TRBV5-6 to TRBJ2-2; TRBD2 matches at 9 bases. The CDR3 sequence is 18 residues long. The germline V gene has CDR1 SGHDT and CDR2 YYEEEE. Trimming removed 1 base from V and 7 bases from J; junction bases left unmatched: 14.

V usage is TRBV5-1 and J usage is TRBJ1-2; TRBD1 aligns across 11 bases. Germline V gives CDR1 SGHRS, CDR2 YFSETQ. The V segment lost 4 bases and the J segment 3 bases; nucleotides outside the gene matches: 5. The CDR3 length is 15 residues. The CDR3 is CASSIGQGAHYGYTF. DNA for the CDR3: TGCGCCAGCAGCATTGGACAGGGGGCTCACTATGGCTACACCTTC.

Judged by abundance, this clone is medium-sized (0.01 to 0.1%). The chain joins TRBV19 to TRBJ1-5, with 8 bases lining up with TRBD1. CDR3 length: 15 amino acids. Trimming took 1 base from V and 3 from J; bases not matched to a gene: 2. Germline values: CDR1 LNHDA, CDR2 SQIVND (reference sequence). CDR3 sequence: CASSIGDRFNQPQHF. DNA for the CDR3: TGTGCCAGTAGTATAGGGGACAGGTTCAATCAGCCCCAGCATTTT.

For the CDR3, the DNA is TGTGCCACCAGCAGAGATCAGGGATACACGACTGAAGCTTTCTTT. Amino acid sequence: CATSRDQGYTTEAFF. V usage is TRBV15 and J usage is TRBJ1-1; D might be TRBD1 (5 bases). V lost 0 bases, J lost 5 bases, and 13 bases lay in between. The CDR3 length is 15 residues. Germline CDR1 reads LNHNV; CDR2 reads YYDKDF (reference sequence).

CDR3 residues: CASSPDRASGYTF. CDR3 bases: TGTGCCAGCAGCCCGGACAGGGCCTCTGGCTACACCTTC. The chain has TRBV7-9 and TRBJ1-2, with TRBD1 matching over 8 bases. CDR1 and CDR2 from the germline V gene are SEHNR and FQNEAQ (reference sequence). CDR3 size: 13 residues. J lost 7 bases, V lost 5 bases, and 6 bases had no gene match.

There are many counts of this clone. This CDR3 is CASSLVLVATGELFF. DNA for the CDR3: TGCGCCAGCAGCTTGGTTCTAGTTGCAACCGGGGAGCTGTTTTTT. The chain couples TRBV5-1 to TRBJ2-2; unclear D gene. The V gene lost 0 bases and the J gene lost 5 bases, with 11 bases spanning the gap. The germline V gene encodes CDR1 SGHRS and CDR2 YFSETQ. The CDR3 consists of 15 residues.